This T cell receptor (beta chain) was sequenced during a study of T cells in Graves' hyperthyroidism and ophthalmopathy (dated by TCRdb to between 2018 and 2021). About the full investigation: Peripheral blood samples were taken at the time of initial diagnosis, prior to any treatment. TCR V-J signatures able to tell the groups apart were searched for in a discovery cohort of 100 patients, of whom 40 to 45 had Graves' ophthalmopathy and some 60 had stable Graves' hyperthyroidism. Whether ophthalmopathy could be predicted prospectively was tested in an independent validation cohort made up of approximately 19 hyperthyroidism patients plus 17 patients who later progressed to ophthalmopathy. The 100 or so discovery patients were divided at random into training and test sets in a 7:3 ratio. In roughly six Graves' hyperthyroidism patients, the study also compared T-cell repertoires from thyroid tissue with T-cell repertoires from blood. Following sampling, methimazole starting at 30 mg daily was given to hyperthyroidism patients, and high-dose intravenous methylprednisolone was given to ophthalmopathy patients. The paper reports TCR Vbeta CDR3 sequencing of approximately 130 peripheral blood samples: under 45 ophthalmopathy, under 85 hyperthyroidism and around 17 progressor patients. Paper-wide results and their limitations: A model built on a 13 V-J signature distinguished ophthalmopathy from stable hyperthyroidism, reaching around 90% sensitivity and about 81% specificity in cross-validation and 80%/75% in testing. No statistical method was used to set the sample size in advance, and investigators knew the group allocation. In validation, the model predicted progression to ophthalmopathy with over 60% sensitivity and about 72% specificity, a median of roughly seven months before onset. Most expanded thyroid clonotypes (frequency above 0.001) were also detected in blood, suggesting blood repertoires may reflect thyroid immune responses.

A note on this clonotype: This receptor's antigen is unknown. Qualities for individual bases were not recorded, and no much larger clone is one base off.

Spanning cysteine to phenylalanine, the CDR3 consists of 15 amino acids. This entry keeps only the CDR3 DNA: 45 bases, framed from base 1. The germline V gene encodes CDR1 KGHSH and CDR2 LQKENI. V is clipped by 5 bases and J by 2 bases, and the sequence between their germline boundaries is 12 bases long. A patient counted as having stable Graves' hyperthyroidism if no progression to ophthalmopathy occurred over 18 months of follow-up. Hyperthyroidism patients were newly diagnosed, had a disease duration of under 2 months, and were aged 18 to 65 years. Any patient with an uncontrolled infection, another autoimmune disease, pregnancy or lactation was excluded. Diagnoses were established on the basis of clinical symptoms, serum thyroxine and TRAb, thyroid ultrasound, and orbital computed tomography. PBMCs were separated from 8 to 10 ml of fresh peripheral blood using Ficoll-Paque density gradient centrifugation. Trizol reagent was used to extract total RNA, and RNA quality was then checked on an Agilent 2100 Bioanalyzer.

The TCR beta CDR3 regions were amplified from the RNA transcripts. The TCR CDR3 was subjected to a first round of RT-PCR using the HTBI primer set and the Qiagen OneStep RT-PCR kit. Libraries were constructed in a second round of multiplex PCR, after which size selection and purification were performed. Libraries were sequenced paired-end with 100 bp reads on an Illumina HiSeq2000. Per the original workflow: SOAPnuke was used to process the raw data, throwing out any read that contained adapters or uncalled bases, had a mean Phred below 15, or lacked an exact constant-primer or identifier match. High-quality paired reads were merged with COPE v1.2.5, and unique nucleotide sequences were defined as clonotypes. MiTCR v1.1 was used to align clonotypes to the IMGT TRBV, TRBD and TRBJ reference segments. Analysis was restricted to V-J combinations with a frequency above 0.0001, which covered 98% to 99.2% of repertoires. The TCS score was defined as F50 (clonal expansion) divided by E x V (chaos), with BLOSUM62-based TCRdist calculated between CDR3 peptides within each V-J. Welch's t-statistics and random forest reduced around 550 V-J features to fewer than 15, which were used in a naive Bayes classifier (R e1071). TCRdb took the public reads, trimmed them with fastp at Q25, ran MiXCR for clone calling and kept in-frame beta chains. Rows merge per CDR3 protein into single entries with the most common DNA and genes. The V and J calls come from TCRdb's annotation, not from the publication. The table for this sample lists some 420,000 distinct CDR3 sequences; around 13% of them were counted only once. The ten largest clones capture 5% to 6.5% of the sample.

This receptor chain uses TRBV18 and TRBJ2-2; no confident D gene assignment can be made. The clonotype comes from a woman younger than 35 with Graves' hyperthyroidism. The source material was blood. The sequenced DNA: TGTGCCAGCTCATTAGGTCAGCCAAACACCGGGGAGCTGTTTTTT. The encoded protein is CASSLGQPNTGELFF. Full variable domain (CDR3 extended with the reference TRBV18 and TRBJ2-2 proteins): NAGVMQNPRHLVRRRGQEARLRCSPMKGHSHVYWYRQLPEEGLKFMVYLQKENIIDESGMPKERFSAEFPKEGPSILRIQQVVRGDSAAYFCASSLGQPNTGELFFGEGSRLTVL.